The rows below give T cell receptor beta chains drawn from one sample of a study of T cell repertoires in ileal Crohn's disease. Here immunoSEQ multiplex PCR was the method, and the copy in TCRdb shows in-frame clones only, minus some. Among about 5,300 clones listed, roughly 74% were seen once. Sample: ileal tissue. The receptor source for this set is an adult with Crohn's disease. CDR3s include the opening cysteine and the closing phenylalanine or tryptophan. The order of the fields is D gene, J gene, V gene, clone size, CDR3 DNA, CDR3 protein. A D gene is named only where the DNA matches it firmly. Clone size is stated in some rows and not others, as once, few, many or a class when expanded.

d_call: -
j_call: TRBJ2-4
v_call: TRBV2
clone_size: -
cdr3_nt: TGTGCCAGCAGTGTCCAGGGTTTAGCCAAAAACATTCAGTACTTC
cdr3_aa: CASSVQGLAKNIQYF

d_call: TRBD1
j_call: TRBJ2-2
v_call: TRBV19
clone_size: -
cdr3_nt: TGTGCCAGCCGCATTCAATTCGACAGGGGAAGGCTGGCCGGGGAGCTGTTTTTT
cdr3_aa: CASRIQFDRGRLAGELFF

d_call: -
j_call: TRBJ2-2
v_call: TRBV6-1
clone_size: -
cdr3_nt: TGTGCCAGCAGGATGGGGGTGACGAACACCGGGGAGCTGTTTTTT
cdr3_aa: CASRMGVTNTGELFF

d_call: -
j_call: TRBJ2-3
v_call: TRBV7-9
clone_size: -
cdr3_nt: TGTGCCAGCAGCTTAGCGAGGGGGGGTACTGTGACAGATACGCAGTATTTT
cdr3_aa: CASSLARGGTVTDTQYF

d_call: -
j_call: TRBJ2-1
v_call: TRBV11-2
clone_size: -
cdr3_nt: TGTGCCAGCAGCCACAAGTTAGATGAGCAGTTCTTC
cdr3_aa: CASSHKLDEQFF

d_call: -
j_call: TRBJ1-4
v_call: TRBV4-1
clone_size: -
cdr3_nt: TGCGCCAGCAGCCGAGGGACCCGGGAAAAACTGTTTTTT
cdr3_aa: CASSRGTREKLFF

d_call: -
j_call: TRBJ1-2
v_call: TRBV9
clone_size: -
cdr3_nt: TGTGCCAGCAGCGTAGTGGCCGGGGGAACCGATGGCTACACCTTC
cdr3_aa: CASSVVAGGTDGYTF

d_call: -
j_call: TRBJ1-6
v_call: TRBV6-1
clone_size: -
cdr3_nt: TGTGCCAGCAGTGAAGGGGGGTTTCATAATTCACCCCTCCACTTT
cdr3_aa: CASSEGGFHNSPLHF

d_call: TRBD1
j_call: TRBJ2-2
v_call: TRBV5-1
clone_size: -
cdr3_nt: TGCGCCAGCAGGGACAGGGGGTATACCGGGGAGCTGTTTTTT
cdr3_aa: CASRDRGYTGELFF

d_call: TRBD1
j_call: TRBJ2-7
v_call: TRBV6-1
clone_size: -
cdr3_nt: TGTGCCAGCAGTGAAGCGGCGTCGGGGACAGGGCTTTACGAGCAGTACTTC
cdr3_aa: CASSEAASGTGLYEQYF

d_call: -
j_call: TRBJ1-6
v_call: TRBV19
clone_size: -
cdr3_nt: TGTGCCAGTAGTATTGGACGTACGGGCACTGATAATTCACCCCTCCACTTT
cdr3_aa: CASSIGRTGTDNSPLHF

d_call: -
j_call: TRBJ2-2
v_call: TRBV9
clone_size: once
cdr3_nt: TGTGCCAGCAGCGTAGGGGAGACCTATTCCGGGGAGCTGTTTTTT
cdr3_aa: CASSVGETYSGELFF

d_call: -
j_call: TRBJ2-3
v_call: TRBV11-1
clone_size: few
cdr3_nt: TGTGCCAGCAGCTTCGCAGATACGCAGTATTTT
cdr3_aa: CASSFADTQYF

d_call: -
j_call: TRBJ1-2
v_call: TRBV5-1
clone_size: -
cdr3_nt: TGCGCCAGCAGCTTGGGCGAGGGGAACTATGGCTACACCTTC
cdr3_aa: CASSLGEGNYGYTF

d_call: -
j_call: TRBJ2-3
v_call: TRBV2
clone_size: -
cdr3_nt: TGTGCCAGCAGTGAATGGGTCACAGATACGCAGTATTTT
cdr3_aa: CASSEWVTDTQYF

d_call: -
j_call: TRBJ2-1
v_call: TRBV5-1
clone_size: -
cdr3_nt: TGCGCCAGCAGCCCCTTGACTAGTGGCAATGAGCAGTTCTTC
cdr3_aa: CASSPLTSGNEQFF

d_call: -
j_call: TRBJ1-2
v_call: TRBV25-1
clone_size: -
cdr3_nt: TGTGCCAGCAGTGTGGGGCAGGGGTATGGCTACACCTTC
cdr3_aa: CASSVGQGYGYTF

d_call: -
j_call: TRBJ1-1
v_call: TRBV5-6
clone_size: few
cdr3_nt: TGTGCCAGCAGCTGGGGGGACCTCCTGAACACTGAAGCTTTCTTT
cdr3_aa: CASSWGDLLNTEAFF

d_call: TRBD1
j_call: TRBJ2-1
v_call: TRBV7-3
clone_size: -
cdr3_nt: TGTGCCAGCAGCTCCGGGACAGGTTTTTACAATGAGCAGTTCTTC
cdr3_aa: CASSSGTGFYNEQFF

d_call: -
j_call: TRBJ2-5
v_call: TRBV5-1
clone_size: -
cdr3_nt: TGCGCCAGCAGCTTGAGAGGGGACCAAGAGACCCAGTACTTC
cdr3_aa: CASSLRGDQETQYF

d_call: TRBD2
j_call: TRBJ2-1
v_call: TRBV12-5
clone_size: -
cdr3_nt: TGTGCTAGTGGGGGGACGGGGGGCTACAATGAGCAGTTCTTC
cdr3_aa: CASGGTGGYNEQFF

d_call: TRBD1
j_call: TRBJ1-5
v_call: TRBV19
clone_size: -
cdr3_nt: TGTGCCACCATGGGGACAGGGGGCAATCAGCCCCAGCATTTT
cdr3_aa: CATMGTGGNQPQHF

d_call: TRBD2
j_call: TRBJ2-3
v_call: TRBV28
clone_size: -
cdr3_nt: TGTGCCAGCAGTCAGAGACTAGCGGGGGCCACAGATACGCAGTATTTT
cdr3_aa: CASSQRLAGATDTQYF

d_call: -
j_call: TRBJ1-1
v_call: TRBV7-2
clone_size: -
cdr3_nt: TGTGCCAGCAGCTTGGCGGGGGCGAACACTGAAGCTTTCTTT
cdr3_aa: CASSLAGANTEAFF

d_call: TRBD1
j_call: TRBJ1-2
v_call: TRBV4-3
clone_size: few
cdr3_nt: TGCGCCAGCAGCCCGGGACAGGGGGTCGTGGGCTACACCTTC
cdr3_aa: CASSPGQGVVGYTF

d_call: -
j_call: TRBJ2-2
v_call: TRBV2
clone_size: -
cdr3_nt: TGTGCCAGACAGGGACCACCTAACACCGGGGAGCTGTTTTTT
cdr3_aa: CARQGPPNTGELFF

d_call: -
j_call: TRBJ2-5
v_call: TRBV7-6
clone_size: -
cdr3_nt: TGTGCCAGCAGCTTAGGTGGGGGAAAAGAGACCCAGTACTTC
cdr3_aa: CASSLGGGKETQYF

d_call: -
j_call: TRBJ1-6
v_call: TRBV7-6
clone_size: -
cdr3_nt: TGTGCCAGCAGCTTAAGGGGTTCCTATAATTCACCCCTCCACTTT
cdr3_aa: CASSLRGSYNSPLHF

d_call: TRBD1
j_call: TRBJ2-1
v_call: TRBV7-3
clone_size: -
cdr3_nt: TGTGCCAGCAGCCCCCGGACAGGGCGACGTCGGTTCTTC
cdr3_aa: CASSPRTGRRRFF

d_call: -
j_call: TRBJ1-4
v_call: TRBV9
clone_size: -
cdr3_nt: TGTGCCAGCAGCGTAACGGCCGTTAATGAAAAACTGTTTTTT
cdr3_aa: CASSVTAVNEKLFF

d_call: -
j_call: TRBJ1-2
v_call: TRBV15
clone_size: -
cdr3_nt: TGTGCCACCAGCAGAGTGGATAGGGAACCCTCCCATGGCTACACCTTC
cdr3_aa: CATSRVDREPSHGYTF

d_call: TRBD1
j_call: TRBJ2-7
v_call: TRBV4-3
clone_size: few
cdr3_nt: TGCGCCAGCAGCCAAGCGATTGGTGGGACAGGAAACTACGAGCAGTACTTC
cdr3_aa: CASSQAIGGTGNYEQYF

d_call: -
j_call: TRBJ1-6
v_call: TRBV14
clone_size: once
cdr3_nt: TGTGCCAGCAGCCAAGGGCTGGGAGGGAACAATTCACCCCTCCACTTT
cdr3_aa: CASSQGLGGNNSPLHF

d_call: TRBD1
j_call: TRBJ2-3
v_call: TRBV5-1
clone_size: -
cdr3_nt: TGCGCCAGCAGCTTGGGGGACAGGGGACGGAGCACAGATACGCAGTATTTT
cdr3_aa: CASSLGDRGRSTDTQYF

d_call: -
j_call: TRBJ2-1
v_call: TRBV11-1
clone_size: -
cdr3_nt: TGTGCCAGCAGCCCCAGGGGGGACTCCTACAATGAGCAGTTCTTC
cdr3_aa: CASSPRGDSYNEQFF

d_call: -
j_call: TRBJ2-5
v_call: TRBV7-9
clone_size: -
cdr3_nt: TGTGCCAGCAGCTTAGCTGAAGGGACCCAAGAGACCCAGTACTTC
cdr3_aa: CASSLAEGTQETQYF

d_call: -
j_call: TRBJ1-2
v_call: TRBV14
clone_size: -
cdr3_nt: TGTGCCAGCAGCCAAGTAGACCTAACTGGCTACACCTTC
cdr3_aa: CASSQVDLTGYTF

d_call: -
j_call: TRBJ2-2
v_call: TRBV6-5
clone_size: -
cdr3_nt: TGTGCCAGCAGTCGGGGGTTTATGAACACCGGGGAGCTGTTTTTT
cdr3_aa: CASSRGFMNTGELFF

d_call: TRBD2
j_call: TRBJ2-1
v_call: TRBV11-3
clone_size: -
cdr3_nt: TGTGCCAGCAGCTTCGGGGGGGCGAGGAATGAGCAGTTCTTC
cdr3_aa: CASSFGGARNEQFF

d_call: -
j_call: TRBJ1-1
v_call: TRBV15
clone_size: -
cdr3_nt: TGTGCCACCACAGCGCAGAGGAGTGGCACTGAAGCTTTCTTT
cdr3_aa: CATTAQRSGTEAFF

d_call: -
j_call: TRBJ2-3
v_call: TRBV6-5
clone_size: -
cdr3_nt: TGTGCCAGCAGTTACCGGGGGGCGGGCACAGATACGCAGTATTTT
cdr3_aa: CASSYRGAGTDTQYF

d_call: -
j_call: TRBJ1-6
v_call: TRBV25-1
clone_size: -
cdr3_nt: TGTGCCAGCAGTGAAACAGGGAGAGATAATTCACCCCTCCACTTT
cdr3_aa: CASSETGRDNSPLHF

d_call: -
j_call: TRBJ2-7
v_call: TRBV7-6
clone_size: large
cdr3_nt: TGTGCCAGCAGCTTACGGCAGGATTACGAGCAGTACTTC
cdr3_aa: CASSLRQDYEQYF

d_call: -
j_call: TRBJ1-1
v_call: TRBV6-5
clone_size: -
cdr3_nt: TGTGCCAGCAGTTACTCGGGCCCGGGGAGGGGCACTGAAGCTTTCTTT
cdr3_aa: CASSYSGPGRGTEAFF

d_call: TRBD2
j_call: TRBJ2-3
v_call: TRBV7-6
clone_size: -
cdr3_nt: TGTGCCAGCAGCTCTACTAGCGGGGAGGCATACGCGCAGTATTTT
cdr3_aa: CASSSTSGEAYAQYF

d_call: TRBD1
j_call: TRBJ1-1
v_call: TRBV7-3
clone_size: -
cdr3_nt: TGTGCCAGCAGCTTAACAGGACAGGGCACTGAAGCTTTCTTT
cdr3_aa: CASSLTGQGTEAFF

d_call: -
j_call: TRBJ1-1
v_call: TRBV7-9
clone_size: -
cdr3_nt: TGTGCCAGCAGCTTAGGGGGGACGGTGGGCGCTGAAGCTTTCTTT
cdr3_aa: CASSLGGTVGAEAFF

d_call: TRBD1
j_call: TRBJ2-5
v_call: TRBV11-2
clone_size: -
cdr3_nt: TGTGCCAGCAGCGAGGGGGCTGGCGAGACCCAGTACTTC
cdr3_aa: CASSEGAGETQYF

d_call: -
j_call: TRBJ1-3
v_call: TRBV18
clone_size: -
cdr3_nt: TGTGCCAGCTCACCAAAGGCGTCTTCCACCTCTGGAAACACCATATATTTT
cdr3_aa: CASSPKASSTSGNTIYF

d_call: -
j_call: TRBJ1-1
v_call: TRBV6-1
clone_size: -
cdr3_nt: TGTGCCAGCTCCCCTGAAGCTTTCTTT
cdr3_aa: CASSPEAFF

d_call: -
j_call: TRBJ2-7
v_call: TRBV5-1
clone_size: -
cdr3_nt: TGCGCCAGCAGCCCCGGGACCCAGGAACAGCAGTACTTC
cdr3_aa: CASSPGTQEQQYF

d_call: TRBD1
j_call: TRBJ2-7
v_call: TRBV18
clone_size: once
cdr3_nt: TGTGCCAGCTCACCAGGTCGAGACAGGGGAAAGTACGAGCAGTACTTC
cdr3_aa: CASSPGRDRGKYEQYF

d_call: TRBD1
j_call: TRBJ2-1
v_call: TRBV10-3
clone_size: few
cdr3_nt: TGTGCCATCAGGGGACAGGGAATTTACAATGAGCAGTTCTTC
cdr3_aa: CAIRGQGIYNEQFF

d_call: -
j_call: TRBJ1-1
v_call: TRBV7-8
clone_size: -
cdr3_nt: TGTGCCAGCGGCTCTGCTGAAGCTTTCTTT
cdr3_aa: CASGSAEAFF

d_call: TRBD1
j_call: TRBJ2-6
v_call: TRBV18
clone_size: -
cdr3_nt: TGTGCCAGCTCACTGAACAGGGGGCATACCTCTGGGGCCAACGTCCTGACTTTC
cdr3_aa: CASSLNRGHTSGANVLTF

d_call: -
j_call: TRBJ1-5
v_call: TRBV18
clone_size: -
cdr3_nt: TGTGCCAGCTCACCGGTGCAGGGAAGTAATCAGCCCCAGCATTTT
cdr3_aa: CASSPVQGSNQPQHF

d_call: TRBD1
j_call: TRBJ2-2
v_call: TRBV6-1
clone_size: -
cdr3_nt: TGTGCCAGCAGAGTTACTCACAGGGGGCATGGGGAGCTGTTTTTT
cdr3_aa: CASRVTHRGHGELFF

d_call: -
j_call: TRBJ1-1
v_call: TRBV19
clone_size: -
cdr3_nt: TGTGCCAGTAGTATTTTCAAGAACACTGAAGCTTTCTTT
cdr3_aa: CASSIFKNTEAFF

d_call: -
j_call: TRBJ1-5
v_call: TRBV23-1
clone_size: -
cdr3_nt: TGCGCCAGCAACCCAGACGCTGTAAGCAATCAGCCCCAGCATTTT
cdr3_aa: CASNPDAVSNQPQHF